The present TCR beta chain was sequenced within a study of T cells after yellow fever vaccination. Notes on the study in general: Although the secondary response was weaker, it peaked faster, at day 5 versus 15.

A universal primer site and UMIs were added as TCR cDNA was made by 5'RACE template switching. TCRdb processed the 5' RACE reads anew with MiXCR; each CDR3 protein has one entry. This sample has 200,000 to 250,000 distinct CDR3 sequences, with 6.9% found just once. V lost 0 bases, J lost 3 bases, and 8 bases stayed unmatched. CDR1 LGHNA and CDR2 YSLEER come from the germline V gene. This CDR3 has 18 amino acids. This clonotype was counted between two and nine times. Its antigen is undetermined. This chain connects TRBV4-3 to TRBJ2-2; 9 bases align to TRBD2. The sequencing here drew on CD4+ T cells sorted from PBMCs, taken 15 days after the yellow fever booster vaccination. The sequence derives from a man aged 25 to 45 who received the YFV17D yellow fever vaccine. CDR3 amino acids: CASSQEVSGSLDTGELFF. CDR3 DNA: TGCGCCAGCAGCCAAGAGGTTAGCGGGAGTTTGGACACCGGGGAGCTGTTTTTT.